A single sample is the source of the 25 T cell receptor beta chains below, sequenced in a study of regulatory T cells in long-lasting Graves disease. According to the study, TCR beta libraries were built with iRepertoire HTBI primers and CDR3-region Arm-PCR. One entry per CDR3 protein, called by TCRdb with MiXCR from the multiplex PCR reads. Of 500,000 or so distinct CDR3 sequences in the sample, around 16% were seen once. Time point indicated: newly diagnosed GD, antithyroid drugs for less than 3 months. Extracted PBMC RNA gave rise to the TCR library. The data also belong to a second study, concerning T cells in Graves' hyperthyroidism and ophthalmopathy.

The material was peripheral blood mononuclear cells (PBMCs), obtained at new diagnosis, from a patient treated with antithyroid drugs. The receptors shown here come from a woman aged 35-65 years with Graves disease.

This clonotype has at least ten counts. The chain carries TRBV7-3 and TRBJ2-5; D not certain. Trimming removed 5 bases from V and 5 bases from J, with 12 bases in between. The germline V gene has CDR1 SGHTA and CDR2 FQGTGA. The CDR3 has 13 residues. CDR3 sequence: CASSTTLWETQYF. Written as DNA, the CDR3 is TGTGCCAGCAGCACAACCTTATGGGAGACCCAGTACTTC.

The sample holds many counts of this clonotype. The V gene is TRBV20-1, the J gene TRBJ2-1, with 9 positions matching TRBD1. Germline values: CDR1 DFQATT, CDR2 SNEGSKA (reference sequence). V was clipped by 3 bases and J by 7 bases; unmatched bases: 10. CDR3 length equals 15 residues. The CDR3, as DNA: TGCAGTGCTAGGGATATGGGGACAGGGAAGAATGAGCAGTTCTTC. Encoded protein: CSARDMGTGKNEQFF.

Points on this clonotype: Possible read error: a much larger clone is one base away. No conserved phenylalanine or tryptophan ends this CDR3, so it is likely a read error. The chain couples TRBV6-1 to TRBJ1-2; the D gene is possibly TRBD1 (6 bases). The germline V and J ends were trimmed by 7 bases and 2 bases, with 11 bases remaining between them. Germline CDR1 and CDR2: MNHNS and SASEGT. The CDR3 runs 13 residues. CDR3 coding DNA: TGTGCCAGCACCAACGGACAGAACTATGGCTACACCCTC. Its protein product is CASTNGQNYGYTL.

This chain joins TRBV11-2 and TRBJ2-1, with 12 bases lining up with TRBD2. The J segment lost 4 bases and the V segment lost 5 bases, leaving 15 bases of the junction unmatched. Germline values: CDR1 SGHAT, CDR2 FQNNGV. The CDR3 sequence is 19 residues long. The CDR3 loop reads CASSLTSGGIRSGYNEQFF. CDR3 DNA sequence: TGTGCCAGCAGCCTGACTAGCGGGGGTATCCGTTCGGGATACAATGAGCAGTTCTTC.

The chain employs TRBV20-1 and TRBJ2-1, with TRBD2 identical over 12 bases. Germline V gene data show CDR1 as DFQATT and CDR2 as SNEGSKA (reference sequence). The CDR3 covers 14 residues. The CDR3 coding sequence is TGCAGCGCTCCTAGCGGGGGGGCTTTAAATGAGCAGTTCTTC. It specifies CSAPSGGALNEQFF.

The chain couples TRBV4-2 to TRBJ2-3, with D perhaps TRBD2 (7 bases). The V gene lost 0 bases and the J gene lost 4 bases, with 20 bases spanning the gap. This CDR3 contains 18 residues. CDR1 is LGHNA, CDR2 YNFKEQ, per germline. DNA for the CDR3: TGTGCCAGCAGCCAAGAACGATATCGGGGGGCGGCACCAGATACGCAGTATTTT. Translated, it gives CASSQERYRGAAPDTQYF.

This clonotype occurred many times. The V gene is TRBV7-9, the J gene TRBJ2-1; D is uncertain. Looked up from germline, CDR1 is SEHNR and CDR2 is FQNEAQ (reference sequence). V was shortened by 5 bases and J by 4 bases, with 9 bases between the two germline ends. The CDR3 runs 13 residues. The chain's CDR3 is CASSLVWYNEQFF. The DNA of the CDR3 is TGTGCCAGCAGCCTGGTATGGTACAATGAGCAGTTCTTC.

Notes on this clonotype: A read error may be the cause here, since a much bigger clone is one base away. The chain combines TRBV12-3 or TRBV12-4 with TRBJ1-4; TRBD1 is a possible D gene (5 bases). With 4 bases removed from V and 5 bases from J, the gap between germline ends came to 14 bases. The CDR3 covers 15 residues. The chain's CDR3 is CASSSDGGLNEKLFF. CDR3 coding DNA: TGTGCCAGCAGTTCAGACGGGGGACTAAATGAAAAACTGTTTTTT.

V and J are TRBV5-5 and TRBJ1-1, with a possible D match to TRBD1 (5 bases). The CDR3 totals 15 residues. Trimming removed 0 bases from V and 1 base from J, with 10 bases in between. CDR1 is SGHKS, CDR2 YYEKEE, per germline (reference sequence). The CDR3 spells CASSLGGLTNTEAFF. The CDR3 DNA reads TGTGCCAGCAGCTTGGGGGGGTTGACGAACACTGAAGCTTTCTTT. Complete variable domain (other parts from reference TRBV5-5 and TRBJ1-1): DAGVTQSPTHLIKTRGQQVTLRCSPISGHKSVSWYQQVLGQGPQFIFQYYEKEERGRGNFPDRFSARQFPNYSSELNVNALLLGDSALYLCASSLGGLTNTEAFFGQGTRLTVV.

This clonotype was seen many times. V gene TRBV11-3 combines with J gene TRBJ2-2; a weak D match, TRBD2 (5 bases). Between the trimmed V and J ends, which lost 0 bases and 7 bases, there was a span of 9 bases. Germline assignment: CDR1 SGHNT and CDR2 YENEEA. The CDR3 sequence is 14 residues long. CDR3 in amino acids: CASSLDWGVGELFF. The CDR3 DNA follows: TGTGCCAGCAGCTTAGATTGGGGAGTCGGGGAGCTGTTTTTT.

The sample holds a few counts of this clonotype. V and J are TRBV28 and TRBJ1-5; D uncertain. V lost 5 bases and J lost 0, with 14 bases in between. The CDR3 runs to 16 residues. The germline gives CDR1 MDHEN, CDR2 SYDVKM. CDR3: CASSPRTDYSNQPQHF. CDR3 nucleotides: TGTGCCAGCAGTCCCAGGACGGATTATAGCAATCAGCCCCAGCATTTT.

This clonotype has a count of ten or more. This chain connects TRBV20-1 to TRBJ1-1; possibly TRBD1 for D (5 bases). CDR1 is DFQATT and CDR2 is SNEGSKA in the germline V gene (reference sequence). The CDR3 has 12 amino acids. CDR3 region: CIPPPGPPEAFF. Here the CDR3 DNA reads TGCATCCCTCCCCCAGGGCCCCCTGAAGCTTTCTTT.

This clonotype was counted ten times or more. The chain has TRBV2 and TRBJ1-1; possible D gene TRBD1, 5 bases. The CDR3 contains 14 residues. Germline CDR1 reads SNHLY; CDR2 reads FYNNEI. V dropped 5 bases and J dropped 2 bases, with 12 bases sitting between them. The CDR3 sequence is CASSLFQGNTEAFF. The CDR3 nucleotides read TGTGCCAGCAGTTTATTTCAGGGAAACACTGAAGCTTTCTTT.

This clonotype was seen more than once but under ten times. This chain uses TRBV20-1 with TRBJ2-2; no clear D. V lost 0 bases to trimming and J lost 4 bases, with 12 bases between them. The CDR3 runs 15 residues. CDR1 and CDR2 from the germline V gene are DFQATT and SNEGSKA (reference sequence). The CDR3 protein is CSARELGRVTGELFF. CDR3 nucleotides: TGCAGTGCTAGAGAGCTGGGCCGGGTCACCGGGGAGCTGTTTTTT.

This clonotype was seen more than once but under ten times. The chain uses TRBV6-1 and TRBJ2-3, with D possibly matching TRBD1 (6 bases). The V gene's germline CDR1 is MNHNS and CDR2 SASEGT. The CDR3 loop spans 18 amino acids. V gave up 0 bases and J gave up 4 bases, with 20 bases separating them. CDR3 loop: CASSEALRAGDRADTQYF. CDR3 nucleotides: TGTGCCAGCAGTGAAGCGCTTCGGGCAGGGGATCGGGCAGATACGCAGTATTTT.

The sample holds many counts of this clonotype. The CDR3 spells CASSHINRGTQYF. The CDR3 DNA sequence: TGTGCCAGCAGCCACATAAACAGGGGTACGCAGTATTTT. This chain uses TRBV14 with TRBJ2-3; 7 bases line up with TRBD1. Unmatched junction bases numbered 5, after V lost 3 bases and J lost 8 bases. CDR3 size: 13 residues. Per germline, CDR1 SGHDN and CDR2 FVKESK.

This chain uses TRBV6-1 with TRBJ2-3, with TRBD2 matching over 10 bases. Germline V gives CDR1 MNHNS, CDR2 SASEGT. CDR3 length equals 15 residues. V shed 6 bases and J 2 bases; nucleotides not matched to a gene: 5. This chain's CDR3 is CASRSSGGATDTQYF. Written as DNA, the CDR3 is TGTGCCAGCAGATCCAGCGGGGGGGCCACAGATACGCAGTATTTT.

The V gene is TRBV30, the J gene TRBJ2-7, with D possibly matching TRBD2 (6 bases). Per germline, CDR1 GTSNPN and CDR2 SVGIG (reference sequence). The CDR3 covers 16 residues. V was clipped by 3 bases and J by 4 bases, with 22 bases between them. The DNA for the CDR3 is TGTGCCTGGAGGGATTCAGGAGGCCTCGGGGGTTACGAGCAGTACTTC. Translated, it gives CAWRDSGGLGGYEQYF. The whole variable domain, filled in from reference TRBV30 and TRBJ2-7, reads SQTIHQWPATLVQPVGSPLSLECTVEGTSNPNLYWYRQAAGRGLQLLFYSVGIGQISSEVPQNLSASRPQDRQFILSSKKLLLSDSGFYLCAWRDSGGLGGYEQYFGPGTRLTVT.

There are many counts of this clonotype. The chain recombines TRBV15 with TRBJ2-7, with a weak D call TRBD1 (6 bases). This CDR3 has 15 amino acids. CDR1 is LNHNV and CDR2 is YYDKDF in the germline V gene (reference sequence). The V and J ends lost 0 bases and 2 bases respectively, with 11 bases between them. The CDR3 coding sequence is TGTGCCACCAGCAGAGATAGGGGGTGGGCCTACGAGCAGTACTTC. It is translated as CATSRDRGWAYEQYF.

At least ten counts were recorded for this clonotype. The CDR3 DNA is TGTGCCAGCAGCCCGGGCCTCCTTGGTCAGCCCCAGCATTTT. As protein: CASSPGLLGQPQHF. The chain joins TRBV3-1 to TRBJ1-5; D not resolved. CDR3 length equals 14 residues. V shed 4 bases and J shed 6 bases, with 13 bases lying between them. In germline, CDR1 is LGHDT, CDR2 YNNKEL (reference sequence).

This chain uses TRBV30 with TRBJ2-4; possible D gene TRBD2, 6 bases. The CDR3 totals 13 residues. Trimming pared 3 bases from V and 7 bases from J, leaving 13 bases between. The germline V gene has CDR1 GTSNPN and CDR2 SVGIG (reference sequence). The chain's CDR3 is CAWSGGRLNIQYF. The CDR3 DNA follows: TGTGCCTGGAGCGGAGGGAGATTGAACATTCAGTACTTC.

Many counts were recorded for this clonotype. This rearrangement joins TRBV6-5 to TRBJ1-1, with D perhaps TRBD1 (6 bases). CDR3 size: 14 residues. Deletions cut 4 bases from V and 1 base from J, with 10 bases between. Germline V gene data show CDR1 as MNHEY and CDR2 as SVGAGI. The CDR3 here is CASSFTGTNTEAFF. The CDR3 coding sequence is TGTGCCAGCAGTTTTACAGGGACGAACACTGAAGCTTTCTTT.

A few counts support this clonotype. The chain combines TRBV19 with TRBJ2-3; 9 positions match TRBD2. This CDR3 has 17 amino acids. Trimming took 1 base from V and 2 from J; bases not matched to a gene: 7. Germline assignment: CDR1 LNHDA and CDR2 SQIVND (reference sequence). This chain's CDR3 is CASSIGSSGGLTDTQYF. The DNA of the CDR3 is TGTGCCAGTAGTATAGGAAGTAGCGGGGGCCTCACAGATACGCAGTATTTT. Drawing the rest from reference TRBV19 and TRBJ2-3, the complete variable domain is DGGITQSPKYLFRKEGQNVTLSCEQNLNHDAMYWYRQDPGQGLRLIYYSQIVNDFQKGDIAEGYSVSREKKESFPLTVTSAQKNPTAFYLCASSIGSSGGLTDTQYFGPGTRLTVL.

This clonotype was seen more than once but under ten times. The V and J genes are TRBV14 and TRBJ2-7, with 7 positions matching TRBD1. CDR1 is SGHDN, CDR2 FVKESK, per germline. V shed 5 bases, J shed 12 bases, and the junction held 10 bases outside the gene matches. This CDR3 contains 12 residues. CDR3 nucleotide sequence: TGTGCCAGCAGCAGCCGCATGGGACAGCTGTACTTC. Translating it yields CASSSRMGQLYF.

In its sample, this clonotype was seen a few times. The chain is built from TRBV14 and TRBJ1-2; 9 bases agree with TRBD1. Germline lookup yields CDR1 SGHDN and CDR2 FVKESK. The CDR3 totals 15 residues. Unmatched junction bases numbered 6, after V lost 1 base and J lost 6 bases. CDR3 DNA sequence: TGTGCCAGCAGCCAAGGATCCAGACAGGGGGATGGCTACACCTTC. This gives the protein CASSQGSRQGDGYTF.